A single sample is the source of the 18 T cell receptor beta chains below, sequenced in a study of molecular identifiers for immune sequencing clone quantification. Via MiXCR, TCRdb re-called the PCR reads, giving one row per CDR3 protein. The table lists about 500,000 distinct CDR3 sequences, about a fifth of them singletons. Sequencing was carried out using naive CD8+ T cells from blood, with Jurkat cell RNA spiked in. Stated subset: FACS-sorted CD8+CD4-CCR7+CD45RA+ naive T cells. The receptors come from a human donor in good health. Some libraries in this study had Jurkat cell RNA spiked in.

V is TRBV20-1 and J is TRBJ2-7; D is perhaps TRBD1 (5 bases). The CDR3 runs 13 residues. The germline gives CDR1 DFQATT, CDR2 SNEGSKA (reference sequence). V was pared by 3 bases and J by 2 bases, with 11 bases between. The CDR3 is CSASRTSPYEQYF. The CDR3 DNA reads TGCAGTGCTAGCCGGACATCTCCCTACGAGCAGTACTTC.

This clonotype showed up just a few times. The rearrangement joins TRBV3-1 to TRBJ2-7, with D perhaps assigned TRBD1 or TRBD2 (6 bases each). CDR3 length equals 16 residues. Germline lookup yields CDR1 LGHDT and CDR2 YNNKEL (reference sequence). The germline V and J ends were trimmed by 3 bases and 7 bases, with 22 bases remaining between them. Here the CDR3 reads CASSQPTGQGTREQYF. CDR3 nucleotides: TGTGCCAGCAGCCAGCCTACCGGGCAGGGGACTCGAGAGCAGTACTTC.

This chain connects TRBV12-3 or TRBV12-4 to TRBJ2-7; maybe TRBD1 (6 bases). CDR3 length equals 14 residues. Trimming left V 0 bases short and J 3 bases short, with 9 bases between. CDR3 nucleotide sequence: TGTGCCAGCAGTTTAGCGGGGGACAACTACGAGCAGTACTTC. Translation: CASSLAGDNYEQYF.

This clonotype was counted ten times or more. This chain links TRBV7-9 with TRBJ2-1; D gene unclear. The CDR3 is 12 residues long. V was pared by 2 bases and J by 7 bases, with 6 bases between. Germline V gene data show CDR1 as SEHNR and CDR2 as FQNEAQ (reference sequence). CDR3 sequence (DNA): TGTGCCAGCAGCTTATTGAGGAATGAGCAGTTCTTC. Translating gives CASSLLRNEQFF.

This clonotype is a singleton in its sample. A much more abundant neighbour one base away suggests this may be a read error. V usage is TRBV19 and J usage is TRBJ2-7; TRBD1 or TRBD2 may be the D gene (5 bases each). The CDR3 covers 13 residues. The V end lost 7 bases, the J end lost 5 bases, and 15 bases lay between the germline ends. Germline V gene data show CDR1 as LNHDA and CDR2 as SQIVND (reference sequence). CDR3 sequence: CASMGPRSHEQYF. Here the CDR3 DNA reads TGTGCCAGTATGGGACCCCGGTCCCACGAGCAGTACTTC.

In regard to this clonotype: This could be a read error, since a much larger clone is one nucleotide away. V is TRBV19 and J is TRBJ2-3; D gene uncertain. CDR1 is LNHDA, CDR2 SQIVND, per germline (reference sequence). V lost 8 bases to trimming and J lost 4 bases, with 13 bases between them. This CDR3 contains 13 residues. The CDR3 DNA sequence: TGTGCCAGTCGTGGGGTAGTCTCAGATACGCAGTATTTT. It codes for CASRGVVSDTQYF.

V is TRBV6-1 and J is TRBJ2-3; D not certain. Trimming left V 7 bases short and J 2 bases short, with 19 bases between. This CDR3 contains 16 residues. Per the germline V gene, CDR1 is MNHNS and CDR2 is SASEGT. The chain's CDR3 is CASTENENPYTDTQYF. The CDR3 DNA reads TGTGCCAGCACAGAGAACGAGAATCCCTACACAGATACGCAGTATTTT.

The chain uses TRBV6-6 and TRBJ2-2, with D unclear. Germline CDR1 reads MNHNY; CDR2 reads SVGAGI (reference sequence). V lost 6 bases and J lost 4, with 18 bases in between. The CDR3 is made up of 16 amino acids. The CDR3, as DNA: TGTGCCAGCAGCGTAGACCTACGGGTACTCACCGGGGAGCTGTTTTTT. It yields the protein CASSVDLRVLTGELFF.

This chain uses TRBV4-3 with TRBJ2-6; tentative D call: TRBD1 (5 bases). Germline assignment: CDR1 LGHNA and CDR2 YSLEER. The CDR3 is 16 residues long. Trimming cost V 0 bases and J 4 bases, with 10 bases left between them. CDR3 DNA: TGCGCCAGCAGCCAAGATCAAGGGGCGGGGGCCAACGTCCTGACTTTC. Translating gives CASSQDQGAGANVLTF.

This clonotype was seen a handful of times. V gene TRBV9 combines with J gene TRBJ2-3; TRBD2 is a possible D gene (6 bases). Germline lookup yields CDR1 SGDLS and CDR2 YYNGEE. The CDR3 contains 17 residues. Trimming removed 0 bases from V and 1 base from J, with 15 bases in between. The CDR3 region has the DNA TGTGCCAGCAGCGTAGGTAGCCCTAGCGCGGGCACAGATACGCAGTATTTT. Protein: CASSVGSPSAGTDTQYF. Full variable domain (remainder filled in from reference TRBV9 and TRBJ2-3): DSGVTQTPKHLITATGQRVTLRCSPRSGDLSVYWYQQSLDQGLQFLIQYYNGEERAKGNILERFSAQQFPDLHSELNLSSLELGDSALYFCASSVGSPSAGTDTQYFGPGTRLTVL.

This chain links TRBV3-2 with TRBJ1-5; the table names TRBD1, a call not compared with the DNA. TRBV3-2 is reported as a pseudogene. The length of the CDR3 is 14 residues. The CDR3 region is CVSSQARGDQPQHF. In DNA, the CDR3 is TGTGTCAGCAGCCAAGCCAGGGGGGATCAGCCCCAGCATTTT.

This clonotype was recorded a few times. This CDR3 is missing its conserved last phenylalanine or tryptophan, likely due to a read error. This CDR3 is CATSDLERELSTDTQYL. The CDR3 coding sequence is TGTGCCACCAGTGATTTGGAGCGGGAGTTGAGCACAGATACGCAGTATCTT. This chain connects TRBV24-1 to TRBJ2-3; 8 positions match TRBD2. This CDR3 comprises 17 residues. Trimming took 0 bases from V and 0 from J; bases not matched to a gene: 4. Germline V gene sequence: CDR1 KGHDR, CDR2 SFDVKD.

This clonotype appeared many times. J is TRBJ2-3 and V is TRBV9; D is unclear. Trimming took 4 bases from V and 4 from J, leaving 10 bases between them. The CDR3 loop spans 13 amino acids. The germline V gene encodes CDR1 SGDLS and CDR2 YYNGEE. The CDR3: CASSPADPDTQYF. Here the CDR3 DNA reads TGTGCCAGCAGCCCGGCAGACCCAGATACGCAGTATTTT.

This clonotype was recorded a few times. The chain combines TRBV3-1 with TRBJ2-1, with TRBD1 matching 8 bases. CDR1 is LGHDT, CDR2 YNNKEL, per germline (reference sequence). This CDR3 has 17 amino acids. V shed 0 bases and J 5 bases; nucleotides not matched to a gene: 9. CDR3 bases: TGTGCCAGCAGCCAAGAAATCGCAGGGGGCGAGCACAATGAGCAGTTCTTC. This translates into CASSQEIAGGEHNEQFF.

This clonotype was counted many times. The DNA of the CDR3 is TGTGCCAGCAGCCTCGGGACCGCCAACGAGCAGTACTTC. This codes for CASSLGTANEQYF. The chain uses TRBV11-3 and TRBJ2-7; D is tentatively TRBD1 or TRBD2 (5 bases each). This CDR3 contains 13 residues. The V gene's germline CDR1 is SGHNT and CDR2 YENEEA. Deletions cut 5 bases from V and 5 bases from J, with 13 bases between.

About this clonotype: The junction departs from the called germline gene at one end, perhaps through a read error. The chain couples TRBV18 to TRBJ2-3; D possibly uses TRBD1 or TRBD2 (5 bases each). The germline V gene has CDR1 KGHSH and CDR2 LQKENI. The CDR3 is made up of 14 amino acids. CDR3 DNA sequence: TGTGCCAGCTCACCGGGACCTAGCACAAATACGCAGTATTTT. As protein: CASSPGPSTNTQYF. Drawing the rest from reference TRBV18 and TRBJ2-3, the complete variable domain is NAGVMQNPRHLVRRRGQEARLRCSPMKGHSHVYWYRQLPEEGLKFMVYLQKENIIDESGMPKERFSAEFPKEGPSILRIQQVVRGDSAAYFCASSPGPSTNTQYFGPGTRLTVL.

This sequence joins TRBV19 and TRBJ2-5; TRBD2 agrees at 7 bases. V was clipped by 5 bases and J by 5 bases; unmatched bases: 8. The CDR3 has 14 residues. Per the germline V gene, CDR1 is LNHDA and CDR2 is SQIVND (reference sequence). As DNA, the CDR3 is TGTGCCAGTAGTCCGGGGGGAACCGGGGAGACCCAGTACTTC. Residues: CASSPGGTGETQYF.

The CDR3 nucleotides read TGTGCCAGCAGCTTGAAGTCTCCCCGGGCCAGCTCCTACGAGCAGTACTTC. Its protein is CASSLKSPRASSYEQYF. This chain links TRBV7-9 with TRBJ2-7; no reliable D call. This CDR3 is built from 17 residues. Germline assignment: CDR1 SEHNR and CDR2 FQNEAQ (reference sequence). Trimming stripped 3 bases from V and 0 bases from J, with 18 bases between.